The present T cell receptor beta chain was sequenced within a study of HIV-infected children after antiretroviral therapy interruption. Study in general: For the interruption arm, samples span week 0 through about 3 years after study end. Study observations and caveats: Minor non-naive CD45RA+ populations, like EMRA or stem memory, might contaminate naive sorts.

RNA-based 3' RACE libraries used unique molecular identifiers. From the 3' RACE reads, TCRdb called clonotypes with MiXCR, one entry per CDR3 protein. Of 70,000 to 90,000 distinct CDR3 sequences in the sample, about 6.3% were seen once. CDR3 length: 17 residues. CDR1 is SGHRS and CDR2 is YFSETQ in the germline V gene. The V end was cut by 0 bases, the J end by 9 bases, with 22 bases between. The treatment denotes: PENTA 11 planned treatment interruption arm or continuous ART arm. Participants had taken at least three-drug ART for at least 24 weeks. Sorting from thawed PBMCs isolated naive CD4+ CD45RA+ CD45RO- T cells. At least ten counts were recorded for this clonotype. Its cognate antigen is unknown.

The specimen comprised CD45RA+ CD4+ T cells from PBMCs, pooled from several time points, sampled from a donor given antiretroviral therapy, either interrupted or continuous. Subset reported: naive CD4+ CD45RA+ CD45RO- T cells. The sequence was collected from a pool of human donors with HIV. The gene calls are TRBV5-1 and TRBJ2-1; D might be TRBD1 (6 bases). CDR3 sequence (DNA): TGCGCCAGCAGCTTGGTCCCTCTGATCAGGGGCGGAGGTGAGCAGTTCTTC. This sequence encodes CASSLVPLIRGGGEQFF.